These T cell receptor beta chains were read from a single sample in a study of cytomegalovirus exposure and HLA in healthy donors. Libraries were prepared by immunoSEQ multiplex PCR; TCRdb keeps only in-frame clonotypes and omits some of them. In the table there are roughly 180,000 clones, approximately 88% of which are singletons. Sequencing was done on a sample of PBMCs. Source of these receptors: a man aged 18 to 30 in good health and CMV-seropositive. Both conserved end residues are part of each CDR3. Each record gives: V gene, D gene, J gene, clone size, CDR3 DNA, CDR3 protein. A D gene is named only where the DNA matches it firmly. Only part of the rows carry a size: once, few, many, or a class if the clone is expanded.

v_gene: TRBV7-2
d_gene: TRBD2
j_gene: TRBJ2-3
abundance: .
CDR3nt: TGTGCCAGCAGCCCTGCGGGAGGGGGTGTCGGGGATACGCAGTATTTT
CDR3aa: CASSPAGGGVGDTQYF

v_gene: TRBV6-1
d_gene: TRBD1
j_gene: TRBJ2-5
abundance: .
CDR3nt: TGTGCCAGCAGTGGCAACACAGGGGAAGAGACCCAGTACTTC
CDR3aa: CASSGNTGEETQYF

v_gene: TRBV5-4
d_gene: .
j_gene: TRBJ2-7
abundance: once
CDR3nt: TGTGCCAGCAGCTTGGAGCTTGCCTACGAGCAGTACTTC
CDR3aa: CASSLELAYEQYF

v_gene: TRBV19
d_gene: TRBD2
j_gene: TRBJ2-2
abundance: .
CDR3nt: TGTGCCAGTAGTATAGGACTAGCGGGAGCCACCGGGGAGCTGTTTTTT
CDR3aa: CASSIGLAGATGELFF

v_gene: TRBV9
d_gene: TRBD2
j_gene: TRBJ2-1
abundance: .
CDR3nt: TGTGCCAGCAGCATACTAGCGGGAGGGCCTTATGAGCAGTTCTTC
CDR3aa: CASSILAGGPYEQFF

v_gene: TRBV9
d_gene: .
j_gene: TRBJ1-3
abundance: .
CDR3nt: TGTGCCAGCAGCGTAGGCGGGTTACCTGGAAACACCATATATTTT
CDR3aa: CASSVGGLPGNTIYF

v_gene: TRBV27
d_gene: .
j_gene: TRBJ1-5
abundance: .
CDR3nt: TGTGCCGGAATTCTACACAGGGATGGAAGCAATCAGCCCCAGCATTTT
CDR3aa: CAGILHRDGSNQPQHF

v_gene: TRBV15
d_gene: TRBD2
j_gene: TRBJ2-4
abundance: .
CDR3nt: TGTGCCACCAGCAGAGACGGGAGGGGGTCACAAAACATTCAGTACTTC
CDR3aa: CATSRDGRGSQNIQYF

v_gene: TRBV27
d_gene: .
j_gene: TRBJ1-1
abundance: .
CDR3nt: TGTGCCAGCAGGGTAACACGGGGGGGGAACACTGAAGCTTTCTTT
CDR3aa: CASRVTRGGNTEAFF

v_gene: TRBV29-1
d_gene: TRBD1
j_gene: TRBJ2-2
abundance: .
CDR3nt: TGCAGCGCCGAATCGCAGGGGGCCGGGGAGCTGTTTTTT
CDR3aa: CSAESQGAGELFF

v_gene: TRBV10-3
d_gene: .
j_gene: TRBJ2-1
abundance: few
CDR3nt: TGTGCCATCAGTGCGACGAGGGGGACCTACAATGAGCAGTTCTTC
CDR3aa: CAISATRGTYNEQFF

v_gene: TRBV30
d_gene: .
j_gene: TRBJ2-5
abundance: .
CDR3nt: TGTGCCTGCCCCCGGGGGGCGGGAGAGGACCAAGAGACCCAGTACTTC
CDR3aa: CACPRGAGEDQETQYF

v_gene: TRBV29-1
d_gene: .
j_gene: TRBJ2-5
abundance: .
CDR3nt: TGCAGCGCCCACCTAACCCAAGAGACCCAGTACTTC
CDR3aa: CSAHLTQETQYF

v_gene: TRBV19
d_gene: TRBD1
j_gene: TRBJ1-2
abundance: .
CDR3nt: TGTGCCAGTAGTATAATGACAGGGGGAGTCTCTAACTATGGCTACACCTTC
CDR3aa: CASSIMTGGVSNYGYTF

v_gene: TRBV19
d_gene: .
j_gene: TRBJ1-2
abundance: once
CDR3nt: TGTGCCAGTAGACCGGGATCAACCTATGGCTACACCTTC
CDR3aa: CASRPGSTYGYTF

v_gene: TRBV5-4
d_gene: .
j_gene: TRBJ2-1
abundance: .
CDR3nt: TGTGCCAGCAGCTTCCGAGGAACCTACAATGAGCAGTTCTTC
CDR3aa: CASSFRGTYNEQFF